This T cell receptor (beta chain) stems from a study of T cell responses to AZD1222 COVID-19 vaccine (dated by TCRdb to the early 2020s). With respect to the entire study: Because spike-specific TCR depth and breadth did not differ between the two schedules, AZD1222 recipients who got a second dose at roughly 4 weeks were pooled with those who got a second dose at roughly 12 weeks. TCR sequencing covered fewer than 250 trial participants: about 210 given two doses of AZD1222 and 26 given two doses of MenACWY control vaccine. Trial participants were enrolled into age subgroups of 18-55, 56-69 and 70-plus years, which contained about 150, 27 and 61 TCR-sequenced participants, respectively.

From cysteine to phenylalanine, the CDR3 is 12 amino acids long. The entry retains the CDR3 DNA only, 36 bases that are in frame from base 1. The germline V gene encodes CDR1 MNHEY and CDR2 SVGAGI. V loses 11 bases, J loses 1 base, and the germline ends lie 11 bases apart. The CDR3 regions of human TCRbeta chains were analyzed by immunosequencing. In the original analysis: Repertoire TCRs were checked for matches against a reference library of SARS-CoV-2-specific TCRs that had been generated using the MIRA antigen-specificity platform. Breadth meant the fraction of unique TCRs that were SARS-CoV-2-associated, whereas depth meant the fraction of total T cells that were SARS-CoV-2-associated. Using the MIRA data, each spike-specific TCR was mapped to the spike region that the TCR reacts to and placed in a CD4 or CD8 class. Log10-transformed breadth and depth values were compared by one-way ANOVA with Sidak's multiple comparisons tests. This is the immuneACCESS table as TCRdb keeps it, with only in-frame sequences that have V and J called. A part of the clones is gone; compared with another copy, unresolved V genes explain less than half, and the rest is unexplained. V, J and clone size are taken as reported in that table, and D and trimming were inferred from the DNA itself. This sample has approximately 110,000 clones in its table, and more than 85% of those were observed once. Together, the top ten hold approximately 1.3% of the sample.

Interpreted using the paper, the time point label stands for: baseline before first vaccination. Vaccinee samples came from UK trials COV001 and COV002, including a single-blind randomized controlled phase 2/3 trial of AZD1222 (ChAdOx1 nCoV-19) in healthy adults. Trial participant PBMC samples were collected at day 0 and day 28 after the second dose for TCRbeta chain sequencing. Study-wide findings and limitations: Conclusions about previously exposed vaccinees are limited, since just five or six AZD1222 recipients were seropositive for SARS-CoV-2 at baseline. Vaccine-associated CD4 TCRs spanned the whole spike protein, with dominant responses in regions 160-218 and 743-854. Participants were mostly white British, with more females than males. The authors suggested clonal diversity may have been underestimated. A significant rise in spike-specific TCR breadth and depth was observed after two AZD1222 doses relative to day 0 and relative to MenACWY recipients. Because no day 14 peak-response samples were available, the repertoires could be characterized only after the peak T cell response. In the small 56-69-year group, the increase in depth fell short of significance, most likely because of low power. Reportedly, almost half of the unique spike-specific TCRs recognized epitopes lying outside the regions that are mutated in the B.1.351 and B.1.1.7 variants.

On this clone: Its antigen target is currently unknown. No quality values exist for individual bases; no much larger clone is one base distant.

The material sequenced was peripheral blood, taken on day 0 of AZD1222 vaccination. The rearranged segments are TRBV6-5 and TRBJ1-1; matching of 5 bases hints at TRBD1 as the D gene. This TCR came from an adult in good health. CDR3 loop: CAVTGGNTEAFF. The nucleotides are TGTGCCGTCACCGGGGGGAACACTGAAGCTTTCTTT.